This T cell receptor beta chain is drawn from a study of T cells after yellow fever vaccination. The CDR3 loop spans 17 amino acids. Germline CDR1 MNHEY, CDR2 SMNVEV (reference sequence). After removal of 1 base from V and 7 bases from J, the junction contained 9 bases not matched to a gene. Only a few counts were recorded for this clonotype. Synthesis of TCR cDNA relied on 5'RACE template switching, which attached a universal primer site and UMIs. TCRdb re-derived calls from the 5' RACE reads in MiXCR, one entry per CDR3 protein. Among more than 65,000 distinct CDR3 sequences listed, more than 5.5% were seen once.

The source is a man younger than 35 who received the YFV17D yellow fever vaccine. The V call is TRBV27, the J call TRBJ2-2; 10 bases are shared with TRBD1. Material: CD8+ T cells sorted from PBMCs, obtained approximately 11 days after the first yellow fever vaccination. In DNA form, the CDR3 reads TGTGCCAGCAGTTTATTTACTGACAGGGGGCTGGTCGGGGAGCTGTTTTTT. Protein product: CASSLFTDRGLVGELFF.